These 21 T cell receptor beta chains were sequenced from one sample in a study of shared clonotypes between healthy human individuals. This table comes from immunoSEQ multiplex PCR, and its TCRdb copy is limited to in-frame clones, with some not included. The sample lists hundreds of thousands of clones, roughly 70% occurring once. Material for sequencing was memory CD4+ T cells sorted from blood. Subset described: CD45RA-negative fraction. The receptors were gathered from a woman aged 25 to 39 in good health.

This clone was counted between two and nine times. The rearrangement links TRBV21-1 to TRBJ2-7; no check of the table's D call, TRBD2, against the DNA was made. TRBV21-1 is reported as a pseudogene. This CDR3 contains 18 residues. CDR3 coding DNA: TGTGCCAGCAACCCGGGGGGGACATGGACGGGAGGGCCCTACGAGCAGTACTTC. This encodes CASNPGGTWTGGPYEQYF.

This clone came up once. The J gene is TRBJ1-2, the V gene TRBV29-1; a possible D gene is TRBD1 (6 bases). CDR3 length: 15 residues. Trimming removed 4 bases from V and 4 bases from J, with 19 bases in between. Germline V gene lookup returns CDR1 SQVTM and CDR2 ANQGSEA. The CDR3 DNA reads as TGCAGCGTTGGAGGGGGGGCCTACCCTATCTATGGCTACACCTTC. It encodes CSVGGGAYPIYGYTF.

The V call is TRBV5-6, the J call TRBJ1-3; D might be TRBD1 (5 bases). The germline CDR1 and CDR2 sequences are SGHDT and YYEEEE. The CDR3 loop spans 13 amino acids. V was pared by 0 bases and J by 8 bases, with 9 bases between. CDR3 sequence reads: CASSLVAGDTIYF. CDR3 in DNA: TGTGCCAGCAGCTTGGTTGCGGGGGACACCATATATTTT. The full variable domain, its missing parts supplied by reference TRBV5-6 and TRBJ1-3, is DAGVTQSPTHLIKTRGQQVTLRCSPKSGHDTVSWYQQALGQGPQFIFQYYEEEERQRGNFPDRFSGHQFPNYSSELNVNALLLGDSALYLCASSLVAGDTIYFGEGSWLTVV.

Written as DNA, the CDR3 is TGTGCCAGCTCACCACGTCGCGGGGACACCGGGGAGCTGTTTTTT. This encodes CASSPRRGDTGELFF. J is TRBJ2-2 and V is TRBV18; D is possibly TRBD2 (6 bases). CDR1 and CDR2 (germline): KGHSH, LQKENI. V was cut by 1 base and J by 3 bases, with 9 bases left in between. The length of the CDR3 is 15 residues. Full variable domain (outside the CDR3, taken from reference TRBV18 and TRBJ2-2): NAGVMQNPRHLVRRRGQEARLRCSPMKGHSHVYWYRQLPEEGLKFMVYLQKENIIDESGMPKERFSAEFPKEGPSILRIQQVVRGDSAAYFCASSPRRGDTGELFFGEGSRLTVL.

The rearrangement joins TRBV14 to TRBJ1-1; D is unclear. The V gene lost 4 bases and the J gene lost 3 bases, with 9 bases spanning the gap. This CDR3 spans 13 amino acids. Germline CDR1 and CDR2: SGHDN and FVKESK. The CDR3 coding sequence is TGTGCCAGCAGCCTCAACGGGGACACTGAAGCTTTCTTT. It encodes CASSLNGDTEAFF.

With regard to this clone: The same CDR3 also results from other DNA sequences found in this sample. The chain links TRBV5-1 to TRBJ2-1; perhaps TRBD1 as D (5 bases). The germline V gene has CDR1 SGHRS and CDR2 YFSETQ. The V and J ends lost 7 bases and 4 bases respectively, with 12 bases between them. The CDR3 extends over 13 amino acids. In DNA form, the CDR3 reads TGCGCCAGCGGTTTAGCAGGGTACAATGAGCAGTTCTTC. Residues: CASGLAGYNEQFF.

The chain has TRBV5-4 and TRBJ2-5; a possible D gene is TRBD2 (6 bases). CDR3 length: 15 amino acids. V lost 0 bases, J lost 5 bases, and 14 bases lay in between. Germline CDR1 is SGHNT and CDR2 is YYREEE (reference sequence). CDR3 nucleotide sequence: TGTGCCAGCAGCTTGGGTAGGGAGGTGGGGGAGACCCAGTACTTC. Translating it yields CASSLGREVGETQYF.

On this clone itself: Additional DNA sequences in this sample encode the identical CDR3. The CDR3 nucleotides are TGCGCCAGCAGCTTGTTGAGGGGCCCGAACTATGGCTACACCTTC. Protein sequence: CASSLLRGPNYGYTF. This chain connects TRBV5-1 to TRBJ1-2; maybe TRBD1 (5 bases). V was shortened by 1 base and J by 2 bases, with 12 bases between the two germline ends. The length of the CDR3 is 15 residues. Per the germline V gene, CDR1 is SGHRS and CDR2 is YFSETQ.

The rearrangement links TRBV7-7 to TRBJ2-5; D tentatively fits TRBD1 or TRBD2 (5 bases each). CDR1 and CDR2 (germline): SSHAT, FNYEAQ (reference sequence). The V end lost 1 base, the J end lost 5 bases, and 14 bases lay between the germline ends. This CDR3 contains 15 residues. The CDR3 protein is CASSLGGLMGETQYF. In DNA, the CDR3 is TGTGCCAGCAGCTTAGGGGGGTTGATGGGGGAGACCCAGTACTTC.

V gene TRBV14 combines with J gene TRBJ2-3, with D possibly matching TRBD1 (5 bases). CDR3 length: 16 residues. Germline loops: CDR1 SGHDN, CDR2 FVKESK. Trimming stripped 0 bases from V and 2 bases from J, with 12 bases between. DNA for the CDR3: TGTGCCAGCAGCCAAGAAGGGGTAATAAACACAGATACGCAGTATTTT. It codes for CASSQEGVINTDTQYF.

The chain combines TRBV4-1 with TRBJ2-1, with D perhaps matching TRBD1 (6 bases). There are 14 residues in the CDR3. The V end was cut by 6 bases, the J end by 4 bases, with 13 bases between. Germline CDR1 is MGHRA and CDR2 is YSYEKL. This CDR3 is CASRLGAPYNEQFF. The CDR3 nucleotides read TGCGCCAGCAGACTGGGGGCCCCTTACAATGAGCAGTTCTTC.

The chain combines TRBV14 with TRBJ1-2; 7 positions agree with TRBD1. From germline, CDR1 is SGHDN and CDR2 FVKESK. The ends lost 4 bases at V and 5 bases at J; junction bases unmatched: 7. The CDR3 totals 14 residues. CDR3 sequence: CASSPTGVRYGYTF. The DNA for the CDR3 is TGTGCCAGCAGCCCAACAGGGGTTAGATATGGCTACACCTTC.

J is TRBJ2-3 and V is TRBV7-6; TRBD2 matches at 10 bases. Per germline, CDR1 SGHVS and CDR2 FNYEAQ. This CDR3 comprises 16 residues. J was trimmed by 1 base and V by 3 bases; bases with no gene match: 4. CDR3 in DNA: TGTGCCAGCAGCTTCGCCGGGACTAGCGGCACAGATACGCAGTATTTT. As protein: CASSFAGTSGTDTQYF.

This clone has a handful of counts. V gene TRBV6-5 combines with J gene TRBJ1-5; perhaps TRBD1 as D (5 bases). The CDR3 loop spans 14 amino acids. CDR1 is MNHEY and CDR2 is SVGAGI in the germline V gene. V was cut by 6 bases and J by 4 bases, with 13 bases left in between. This chain's CDR3 is CASSSGEGNQPQHF. CDR3 DNA sequence: TGTGCCAGCAGCTCCGGGGAGGGGAATCAGCCCCAGCATTTT.

To note about this clone: Other DNA sequences from this sample encode an identical CDR3 as well. The chain joins TRBV18 to TRBJ2-7; D gene unclear. Germline V gene sequence: CDR1 KGHSH, CDR2 LQKENI. CDR3 length: 11 amino acids. Between the trimmed V and J ends, which lost 1 base and 4 bases, there was a span of 2 bases. The CDR3 DNA reads TGTGCCAGCTCACCACAATACGAGCAGTACTTC. Its translation is CASSPQYEQYF.

The chain couples TRBV6-1 to TRBJ2-3; D is unresolved. CDR1 is MNHNS and CDR2 is SASEGT in the germline V gene. V lost 6 bases and J 0 bases, leaving 13 bases between the germline ends. The CDR3 has 15 amino acids. The CDR3 sequence is CASRMTLTSTDTQYF. The DNA for the CDR3 is TGTGCCAGCAGAATGACCCTTACTAGCACAGATACGCAGTATTTT.

The rearrangement uses TRBV4-2 and TRBJ2-5, with 10 bases that match TRBD2. The J call may be wrong; the DNA end is better matched by TRBJ2-7. The CDR3 totals 15 residues. The V gene's germline CDR1 is LGHNA and CDR2 YNFKEQ. The CDR3 is CASSQPGTSVGEQYF. For the CDR3, the DNA is TGTGCCAGCAGCCAACCCGGGACTAGCGTTGGCGAGCAGTACTTC.

Of note for this clone: The sample has other DNA sequences that encode this CDR3 too. J is TRBJ2-3 and V is TRBV5-1; 7 positions match TRBD2. The germline V gene encodes CDR1 SGHRS and CDR2 YFSETQ. This CDR3 has 15 residues. J gave up 0 bases and V 2 bases, and 3 bases lay outside the gene matches. CDR3 region: CASSFGGSSTDTQYF. Written as DNA, the CDR3 is TGCGCCAGCAGCTTCGGGGGGTCTAGCACAGATACGCAGTATTTT. The whole variable domain, remainder taken from reference TRBV5-1 and TRBJ2-3, is KAGVTQTPRYLIKTRGQQVTLSCSPISGHRSVSWYQQTPGQGLQFLFEYFSETQRNKGNFPGRFSGRQFSNSRSEMNVSTLELGDSALYLCASSFGGSSTDTQYFGPGTRLTVL.

The rearrangement links TRBV19 to TRBJ1-5, with D possibly TRBD1 on 5 matching bases. CDR3 length equals 15 residues. CDR1 is LNHDA and CDR2 is SQIVND in the germline V gene (reference sequence). The V and J ends lost 5 bases and 2 bases respectively, with 13 bases between them. The CDR3 nucleotides are TGTGCCAGTAGTCCGGGTAAACAGGGCAATCAGCCCCAGCATTTT. Translation gives CASSPGKQGNQPQHF.

This clone occurred many times. The chain joins TRBV6-1 to TRBJ2-7; possible D gene TRBD1, 5 bases. CDR3 length: 13 residues. The germline V and J ends were trimmed by 6 bases and 3 bases, with 12 bases remaining between them. Germline V lookup: CDR1 MNHNS, CDR2 SASEGT. CDR3 bases: TGTGCCAGCAGCTCGACAGTAAACTACGAGCAGTACTTC. This gives the protein CASSSTVNYEQYF.

This clone was detected a few times. This same CDR3 is encoded by further DNA sequences in the sample. The chain carries TRBV10-1 and TRBJ2-3, with no clear D. V was clipped by 8 bases and J by 2 bases, with 11 bases between them. The germline V gene encodes CDR1 WNHNN and CDR2 SYGVQD (reference sequence). This CDR3 is 13 amino acids long. CDR3 in DNA: TGCGCCAGCTCACCAGGCGACACAGATACGCAGTATTTT. Amino acid sequence: CASSPGDTDTQYF.